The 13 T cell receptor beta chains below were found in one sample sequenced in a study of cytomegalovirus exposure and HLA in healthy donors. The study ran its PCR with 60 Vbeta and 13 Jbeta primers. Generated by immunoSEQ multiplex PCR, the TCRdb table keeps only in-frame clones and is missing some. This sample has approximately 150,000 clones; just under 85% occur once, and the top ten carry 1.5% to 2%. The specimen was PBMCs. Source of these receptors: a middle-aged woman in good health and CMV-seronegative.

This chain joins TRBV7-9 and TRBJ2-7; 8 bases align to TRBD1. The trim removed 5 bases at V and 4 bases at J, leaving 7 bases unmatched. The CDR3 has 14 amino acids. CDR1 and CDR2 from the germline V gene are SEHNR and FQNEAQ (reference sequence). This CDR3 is CASSKQGGVYEQYF. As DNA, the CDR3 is TGTGCCAGCAGCAAACAGGGGGGCGTTTACGAGCAGTACTTC.

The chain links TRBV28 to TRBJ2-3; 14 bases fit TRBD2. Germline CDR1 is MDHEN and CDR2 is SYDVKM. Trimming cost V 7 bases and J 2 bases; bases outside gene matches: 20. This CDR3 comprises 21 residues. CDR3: CASIPGGVFVTSGRVTDTQYF. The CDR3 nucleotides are TGTGCCAGCATCCCCGGGGGGGTTTTCGTGACTAGCGGGAGGGTCACAGATACGCAGTATTTT.

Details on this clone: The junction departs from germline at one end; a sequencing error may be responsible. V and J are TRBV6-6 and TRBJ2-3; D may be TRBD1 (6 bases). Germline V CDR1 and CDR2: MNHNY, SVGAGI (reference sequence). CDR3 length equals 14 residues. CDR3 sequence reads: CAGSSDRFTDTQYF. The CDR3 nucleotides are TGTGCCGGCAGTTCCGACAGGTTCACAGATACGCAGTATTTT.

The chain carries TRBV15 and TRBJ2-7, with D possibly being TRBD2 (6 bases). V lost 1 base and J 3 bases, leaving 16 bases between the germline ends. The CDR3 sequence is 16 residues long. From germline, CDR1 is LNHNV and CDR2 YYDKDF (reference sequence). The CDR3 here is CATSRGRAGLNYEQYF. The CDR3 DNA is TGTGCCACCAGCAGAGGACGGGCGGGACTCAACTACGAGCAGTACTTC.

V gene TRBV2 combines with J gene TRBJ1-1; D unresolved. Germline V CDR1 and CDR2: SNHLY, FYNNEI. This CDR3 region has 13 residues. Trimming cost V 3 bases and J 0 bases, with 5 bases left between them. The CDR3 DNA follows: TGTGCCAGCAGTGAGAGCATGAACACTGAAGCTTTCTTT. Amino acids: CASSESMNTEAFF.

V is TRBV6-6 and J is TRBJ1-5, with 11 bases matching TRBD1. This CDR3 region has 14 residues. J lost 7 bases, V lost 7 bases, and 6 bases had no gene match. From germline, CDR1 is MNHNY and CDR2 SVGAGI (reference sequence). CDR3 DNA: TGTGCCAGCACCTTGGACAGGGGGCGCCAGCCCCAGCATTTT. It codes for CASTLDRGRQPQHF.

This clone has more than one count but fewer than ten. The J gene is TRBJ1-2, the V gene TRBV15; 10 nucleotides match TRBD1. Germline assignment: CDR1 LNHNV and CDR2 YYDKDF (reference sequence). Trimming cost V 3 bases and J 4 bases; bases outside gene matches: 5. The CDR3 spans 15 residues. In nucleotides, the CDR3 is TGTGCCACCAGCAGTTGGGACAGGGGCTTCTATGGCTACACCTTC. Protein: CATSSWDRGFYGYTF.

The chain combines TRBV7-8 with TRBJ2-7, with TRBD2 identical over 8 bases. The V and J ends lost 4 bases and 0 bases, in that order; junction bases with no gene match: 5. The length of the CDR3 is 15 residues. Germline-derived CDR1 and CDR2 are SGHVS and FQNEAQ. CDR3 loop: CASSYSGTSSYEQYF. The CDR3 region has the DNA TGTGCCAGCAGCTACTCCGGGACTAGCTCCTACGAGCAGTACTTC.

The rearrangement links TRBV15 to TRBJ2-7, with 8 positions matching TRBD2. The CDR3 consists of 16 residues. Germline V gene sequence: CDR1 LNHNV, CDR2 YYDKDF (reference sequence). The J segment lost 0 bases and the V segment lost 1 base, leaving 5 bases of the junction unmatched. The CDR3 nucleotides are TGTGCCACCAGCAGAGCCCACGGGACTAGCTCCTACGAGCAGTACTTC. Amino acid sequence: CATSRAHGTSSYEQYF.

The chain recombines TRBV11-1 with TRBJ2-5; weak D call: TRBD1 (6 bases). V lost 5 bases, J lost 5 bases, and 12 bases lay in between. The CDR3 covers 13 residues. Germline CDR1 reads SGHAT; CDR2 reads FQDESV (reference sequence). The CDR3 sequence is CASSANQGETQYF. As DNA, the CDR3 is TGTGCCAGCAGCGCGAACCAGGGGGAGACCCAGTACTTC.

CDR3 coding DNA: TGTGCCAGCAGCCCTCGCCGGCGGGGGTACAATGAGCAGTTCTTC. Residues: CASSPRRRGYNEQFF. This chain connects TRBV7-9 to TRBJ2-1, with 7 bases that match TRBD2. J gave up 4 bases and V 5 bases, and 8 bases lay outside the gene matches. The CDR3 totals 15 residues. Germline assignment: CDR1 SEHNR and CDR2 FQNEAQ (reference sequence).

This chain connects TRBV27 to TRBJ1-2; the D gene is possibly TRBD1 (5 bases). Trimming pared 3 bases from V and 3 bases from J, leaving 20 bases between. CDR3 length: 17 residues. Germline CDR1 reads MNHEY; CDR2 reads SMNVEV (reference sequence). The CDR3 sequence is CASSFQGPILSHYGYTF. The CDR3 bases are TGTGCCAGCAGTTTCCAGGGCCCCATCCTATCCCACTATGGCTACACCTTC.

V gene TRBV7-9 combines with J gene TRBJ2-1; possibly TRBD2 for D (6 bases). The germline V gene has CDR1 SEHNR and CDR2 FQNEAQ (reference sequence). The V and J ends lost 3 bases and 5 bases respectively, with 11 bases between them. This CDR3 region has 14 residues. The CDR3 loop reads CASSFTGADNEQFF. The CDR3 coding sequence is TGTGCCAGCAGCTTTACGGGAGCGGACAATGAGCAGTTCTTC.